This paragraph covers one TCR beta chain sequence. Its target is unknown. The record originates from a study of cytomegalovirus exposure and HLA in healthy donors. Regarding the study as a whole: A later analysis found that most CMV-associated TCR beta chains appeared HLA-restricted.

The PCR ran on 60 Vbeta and 13 Jbeta primers. Assay: immunoSEQ multiplex PCR; the TCRdb copy retains only in-frame clones and omits some. In all, the sample yields more than 110,000 clones. Material: PBMCs. This clonotype originated in a man aged 35-49 years in good health and CMV-seronegative.

The CDR3 coding sequence is TGTGCCAGCAGCGTAGTGGGTGGCGGGGGGCAGGGAGATACGCAGTATTTT. This sequence encodes CASSVVGGGGQGDTQYF. The chain joins TRBV9 to TRBJ2-3; 8 bases align to TRBD2. V shed 0 bases and J 5 bases; nucleotides not matched to a gene: 11. The CDR3 loop spans 17 amino acids. From germline, CDR1 is SGDLS and CDR2 YYNGEE.